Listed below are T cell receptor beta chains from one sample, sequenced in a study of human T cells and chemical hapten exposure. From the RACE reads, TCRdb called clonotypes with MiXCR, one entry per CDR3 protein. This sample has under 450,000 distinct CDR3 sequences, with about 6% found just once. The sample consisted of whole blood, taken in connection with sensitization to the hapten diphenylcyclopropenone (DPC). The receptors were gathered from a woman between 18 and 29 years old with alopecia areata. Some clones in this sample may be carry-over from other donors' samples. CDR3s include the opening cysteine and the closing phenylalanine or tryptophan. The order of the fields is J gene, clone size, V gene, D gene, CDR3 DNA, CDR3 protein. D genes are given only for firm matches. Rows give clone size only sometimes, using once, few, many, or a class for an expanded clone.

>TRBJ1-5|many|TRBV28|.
TGTGCCAGCATCCCAGAGGGGTTCAATCAGCCCCAGCATTTT
CASIPEGFNQPQHF
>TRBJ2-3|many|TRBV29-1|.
TGCAGCGTTGAAGATCAACGGAGCGGGTCTTACACAGATACGCAGTATTTT
CSVEDQRSGSYTDTQYF
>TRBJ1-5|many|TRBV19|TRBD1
TGTGCCAGTAGTCCAAATACAAGGACAGGGCTCCAGCATTTT
CASSPNTRTGLQHF
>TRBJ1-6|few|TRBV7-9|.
TGTGCCAGCAGCTTAGACGGAGGGACGACTTCACCCCTCCACTTT
CASSLDGGTTSPLHF
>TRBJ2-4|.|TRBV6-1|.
TGTGCCAGCGTGGACCTGTGGGCCCTGTCGAACATTCAGTACTTC
CASVDLWALSNIQYF
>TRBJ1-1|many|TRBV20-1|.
TGCAGTGCTAGAGTCGGGGGGCCTCGGACTGAAGCTTTCTTT
CSARVGGPRTEAFF
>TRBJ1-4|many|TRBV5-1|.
TGCGCCAGCAGCTTCCGGAATTTGACAGGATTTAATGAAAAACTGTTTTTT
CASSFRNLTGFNEKLFF
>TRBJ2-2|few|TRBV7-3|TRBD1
TGTGCCAGCAGCCCATGGACAGGGACCGGGGAGCTGTTTTTT
CASSPWTGTGELFF
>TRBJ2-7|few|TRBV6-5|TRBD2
TGTGCCAGCAGGTTACTTATCGCGGGGGGCTACGAGCAGTACTTC
CASRLLIAGGYEQYF
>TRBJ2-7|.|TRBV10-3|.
TGTGCCATCAGTGATACAGCCGAGTACGAGCAGTACTTC
CAISDTAEYEQYF
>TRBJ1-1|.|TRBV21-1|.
TGTGCCAGCAGCGGAACATGCTACACTGAAGCTTTCTTT
CASSGTCYTEAFF
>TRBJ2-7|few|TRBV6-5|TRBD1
TGTGCCAGCAGGACCAGACAGGGTCGGGGTTCCTACGAGCAGTACTTC
CASRTRQGRGSYEQYF
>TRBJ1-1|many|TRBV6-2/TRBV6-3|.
TGTGCCAGCAGGGGCCGGGTCTCCCTTGGTGAAGCTTTCTTT
CASRGRVSLGEAFF
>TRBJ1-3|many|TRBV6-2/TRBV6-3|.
TGTGCCAGCAGTGCTACGGACGCTTACTCTGGAAACACCATATATTTT
CASSATDAYSGNTIYF
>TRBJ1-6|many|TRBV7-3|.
TGTGCCTCTCGTAGGGACTCCTATAATTCACCCCTCCACTTT
CASRRDSYNSPLHF
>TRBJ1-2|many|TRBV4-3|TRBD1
TGCGCCAGCAGCCAGCACAGGGGGCGAAGCTATGGCTACACCTTC
CASSQHRGRSYGYTF
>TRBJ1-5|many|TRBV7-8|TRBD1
TGTGCCAGCAGCACAGGGGTTTGGTATAGCAATCAGCCCCAGCATTTT
CASSTGVWYSNQPQHF
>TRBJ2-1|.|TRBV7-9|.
TGTGCCAGCAGCTTAGAACCTGTGGACAATGAGCAGTTCTTC
CASSLEPVDNEQFF
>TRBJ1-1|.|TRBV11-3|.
TGTGCCAGCAGCTTAGATTTCTCTGAAGCTTTCTTT
CASSLDFSEAFF
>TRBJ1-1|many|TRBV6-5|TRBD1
TGTGCCAGCAATACAGGGGGAACTGAAGCTTTCTTT
CASNTGGTEAFF
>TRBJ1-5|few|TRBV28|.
TGTGCCAGCAGTTTAGGGTCGTGGCAGGTGCGAAATCAGCCCCAGCATTTT
CASSLGSWQVRNQPQHF
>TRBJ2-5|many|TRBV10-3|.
TGTGCCATCAGTGAGAACAGCTGGGAGGAGACCCAGTACTTC
CAISENSWEETQYF
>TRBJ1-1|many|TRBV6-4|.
TGTGCCAGCAGTGACCAGCGAATGAACACTGAAGCTTTCTTT
CASSDQRMNTEAFF
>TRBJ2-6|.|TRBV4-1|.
TGCGCCAGCAGCCATAGACAGGGAGGAATACCTGGGGCCAACGTCCTGACTTTC
CASSHRQGGIPGANVLTF
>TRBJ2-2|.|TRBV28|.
TGTGCCAGCAGTTTATTTCGACGGTTCGGGGAGCTGTTTTTT
CASSLFRRFGELFF
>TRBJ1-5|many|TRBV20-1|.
TGCAGTGCTAGAGACGAGCCCAATCAGCCCCAGCATTTT
CSARDEPNQPQHF
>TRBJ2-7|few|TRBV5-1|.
TGCGCCAGCAGTTCCGGACTTGTCTGGGAGCAGTACTTC
CASSSGLVWEQYF
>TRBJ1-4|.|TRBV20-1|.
TGCAGTGCTAGATTAGGGGTCACACGGGGTAATGAAAAACTGTTTTTT
CSARLGVTRGNEKLFF
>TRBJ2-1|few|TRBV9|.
TGTGCCAGCAGCTCTCCGTGGGACACAGAGCAGTTCTTC
CASSSPWDTEQFF
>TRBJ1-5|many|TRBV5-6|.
TGTGCCAGCAGCTTGTGGCCAAAATGGAATGATGAGAATCAGCCCCAGCATTTT
CASSLWPKWNDENQPQHF
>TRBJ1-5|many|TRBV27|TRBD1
TGTGCCAGCAGTTTTGACAGGGGGCCTAATCAGCCCCAGCATTTT
CASSFDRGPNQPQHF
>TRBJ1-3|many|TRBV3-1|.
TGTGCCAGCAGCCGTTCGTCGACAGTCTCTGGAAACACCATATATTTT
CASSRSSTVSGNTIYF
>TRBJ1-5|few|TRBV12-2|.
TGTGCAAGTCGCTCAATATACCCTGGAAAAGGGGTCTCCCATTCCAATCAGCCCCAGCATTTT
CASRSIYPGKGVSHSNQPQHF
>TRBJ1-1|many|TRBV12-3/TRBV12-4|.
TGTGCCAGCAGGGGGAGAGGGCTGGACACTGAAGCTTTCTTT
CASRGRGLDTEAFF
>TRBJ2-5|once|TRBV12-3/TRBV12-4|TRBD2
TGTGCCAGCAGCCTTGGACTAGCGGGGGGGCTTACGGAGACCCAGTACTTC
CASSLGLAGGLTETQYF
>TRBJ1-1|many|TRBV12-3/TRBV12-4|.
TGTGCCAGCACCAAGGCCTGGGTGGGCACTGAAGCTTTCTTT
CASTKAWVGTEAFF
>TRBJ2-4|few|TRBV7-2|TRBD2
TGTGCCAGCAGCTTAGTAGGTAGCGGGGGGGCCGATGCCAAAAACATTCAGTACTTC
CASSLVGSGGADAKNIQYF
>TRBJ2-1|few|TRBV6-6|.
TGTGCCACCAAACGCCAGGGTCCGTCCAACAATGAGCAGTTCTTC
CATKRQGPSNNEQFF
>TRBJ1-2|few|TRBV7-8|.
TGTGCCAGCAGCTTAGCGCTGACTGGGGATGGCTACACCTTC
CASSLALTGDGYTF
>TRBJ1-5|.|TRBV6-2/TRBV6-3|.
TGTGCCAGCAGAGGGACATCTTATAGCAATCAGCCCCAGCATTTT
CASRGTSYSNQPQHF
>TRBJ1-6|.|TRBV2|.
TGTGCCAGCTGCAGACTACCTATTGCTTCACCCCTCCACTTT
CASCRLPIASPLHF
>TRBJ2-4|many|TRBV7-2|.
TGTGCCAGCAGCTTAGTTGAGGGGTTAGACATTCAGTACTTC
CASSLVEGLDIQYF
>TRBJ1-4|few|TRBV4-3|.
TGCGCCAGCAGCCAATCGGGGTCAGACACTAATGAAAAACTGTTTTTT
CASSQSGSDTNEKLFF
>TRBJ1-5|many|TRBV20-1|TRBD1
TGCAGTGCTAAGACAGGGGGCATCCAGCCCCAGCATTTT
CSAKTGGIQPQHF
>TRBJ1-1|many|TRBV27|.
TGTGCCAGCAGTTTCCGATCTACCACTGAAGCTTTCTTT
CASSFRSTTEAFF
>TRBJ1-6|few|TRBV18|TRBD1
TGTGCCAGCTCACGGGGACAGGGGGCCAGGTCACCCCTCCACTTT
CASSRGQGARSPLHF
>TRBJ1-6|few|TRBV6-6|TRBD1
TGTGCCAGCAGTTACGCCCCCTTACGACAGGGGTCACCCCTCCACTTT
CASSYAPLRQGSPLHF
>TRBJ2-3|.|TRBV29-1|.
TGCAGCGTTGACAGGACGTCCACAGATACGCAGTATTTT
CSVDRTSTDTQYF
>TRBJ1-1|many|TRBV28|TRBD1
TGTGCCAGCAAGCTAGGGGGCGCGTCCACTGAAGCTTTCTTT
CASKLGGASTEAFF
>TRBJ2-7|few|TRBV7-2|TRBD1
TGTGCCAGCAGCTTAGTAGGGGGACAGGGGGATTCCTACGAGCAGTACTTC
CASSLVGGQGDSYEQYF